The 28 T cell receptor beta chains presented below share a single source sample, sequenced in a study of vaccination effects on CD4 cells after COVID-19. Their antigen targets remain unknown. Sequenced by immunoSEQ multiplex PCR; TCRdb stores in-frame clones only, minus some. The profile shows 45,000 to 75,000 clones, more than 60% of them singletons. The culture ran for around ten days before CD4+ T cells were isolated. The specimen comprised CD4+ T cells from PBMCs cultured without peptide, sampled before COVID-19 vaccination. The receptors derive from a human donor who received a COVID-19 vaccine.

This clone was counted only a few times. This chain connects TRBV11-1 to TRBJ2-2, with a weak D call TRBD1 (6 bases). V was pared by 3 bases and J by 6 bases, with 11 bases between. Germline lookup yields CDR1 SGHAT and CDR2 FQDESV (reference sequence). The CDR3 has 14 amino acids. CDR3 nucleotide sequence: TGTGCCAGCAGCTTGAGGGGGAGTTCCGGGGAGCTGTTTTTT. This encodes CASSLRGSSGELFF. The whole variable domain, remainder taken from reference TRBV11-1 and TRBJ2-2, is EAEVAQSPRYKITEKSQAVAFWCDPISGHATLYWYRQILGQGPELLVQFQDESVVDDSQLPKDRFSAERLKGVDSTLKIQPAELGDSAMYLCASSLRGSSGELFFGEGSRLTVL.

In its sample, this clone was seen once. The chain recombines TRBV3-1 (or the pseudogene TRBV3-2) with TRBJ2-7; D tentatively fits TRBD1 or TRBD2 (5 bases each). From germline, CDR1 is LGHDT and CDR2 YNNKEL (reference sequence). The V and J ends lost 3 bases and 2 bases respectively, with 11 bases between them. The CDR3 spans 14 residues. CDR3 protein: CASSQGTDTYEQYV. CDR3 bases: TGTGCCAGCAGCCAGGGGACGGACACCTACGAGCAGTACGTC.

The chain is built from TRBV28 and TRBJ1-2; 10 bases map to TRBD1. After removal of 4 bases from V and 3 bases from J, the junction contained 5 bases not matched to a gene. Germline V gene data show CDR1 as MDHEN and CDR2 as SYDVKM. The CDR3 length is 15 residues. CDR3 sequence: CASSSRTGGDYGYTF. The CDR3, as DNA: TGTGCCAGCAGTTCACGGACAGGGGGGGACTATGGCTACACCTTC.

This chain joins TRBV5-8 and TRBJ2-5, with 12 bases fitting TRBD2. Germline V gene sequence: CDR1 SGHTS, CDR2 YDEGEE. The CDR3 is 16 residues long. The trim removed 1 base at V and 5 bases at J, leaving 6 bases unmatched. The CDR3 DNA is TGTGCCAGCAGCTTGCCTAGCGGGGGGGCGGAGGAGACCCAGTACTTC. It translates to CASSLPSGGAEETQYF.

The chain links TRBV2 to TRBJ1-1; the D gene is possibly TRBD1 (5 bases). The length of the CDR3 is 14 residues. The V gene lost 0 bases and the J gene lost 1 base, with 6 bases spanning the gap. CDR1 SNHLY and CDR2 FYNNEI come from the germline V gene. The CDR3 DNA sequence: TGTGCCAGCAGTGAAGCGGGGCCGAACACTGAAGCTTTCTTT. Encoded protein: CASSEAGPNTEAFF.

The chain is built from TRBV27 and TRBJ1-3; 10 bases are a match to TRBD1. This CDR3 is built from 18 residues. Per germline, CDR1 MNHEY and CDR2 SMNVEV (reference sequence). Losses at the gene ends were 6 bases for V and 0 bases for J; bases not matched to a gene: 11. The CDR3 spells CASRDRGFSLNSGNTIYF. The CDR3 coding sequence is TGTGCCAGCAGGGACAGGGGGTTCTCTCTAAACTCTGGAAACACCATATATTTT.

CDR3 region: CASSLEIAGGSYGYTF. The DNA of the CDR3 is TGTGCCAGCAGCTTAGAAATCGCAGGGGGATCCTATGGCTACACCTTC. This sequence joins TRBV7-9 and TRBJ1-2, with 7 bases that match TRBD1. The CDR3 sequence is 16 residues long. J lost 4 bases, V lost 1 base, and 9 bases had no gene match. Germline V CDR1 and CDR2: SEHNR, FQNEAQ (reference sequence).

This sequence joins TRBV18 and TRBJ1-2; no clear D gene. This CDR3 spans 13 amino acids. The V end was cut by 2 bases, the J end by 4 bases, with 8 bases between. Germline values: CDR1 KGHSH, CDR2 LQKENI. In nucleotides, the CDR3 is TGTGCCAGCTCACCAAGTCAGCCCTATGGCTACACCTTC. The encoded protein is CASSPSQPYGYTF.

The V gene is TRBV5-1, the J gene TRBJ2-3, with 8 bases lining up with TRBD1. CDR1 and CDR2 from the germline V gene are SGHRS and YFSETQ. The length of the CDR3 is 14 residues. The V and J ends lost 2 bases and 5 bases, in that order; junction bases with no gene match: 4. The CDR3 bases are TGCGCCAGCAGCTTCTTACAGGGGGGAGATACGCAGTATTTT. It specifies CASSFLQGGDTQYF.

The chain combines TRBV4-1 with TRBJ1-2, with unresolved D. Between the trimmed V and J ends, which lost 0 bases and 4 bases, there was a span of 21 bases. The CDR3 contains 18 residues. Germline CDR1 and CDR2: MGHRA and YSYEKL. In DNA, the CDR3 is TGCGCCAGCAGCCAAGATGGGGTAACACAGATCCCCTTCTATGGCTACACCTTC. Translated: CASSQDGVTQIPFYGYTF.

The chain couples TRBV18 to TRBJ2-3, with 13 positions matching TRBD2. V trimming: 0 bases; J trimming: 2 bases; junction bases outside the gene matches: 2. The CDR3 extends over 17 amino acids. In germline, CDR1 is KGHSH, CDR2 LQKENI. The CDR3 sequence: CASSPPTSGGFTDTQYF. As DNA, the CDR3 is TGTGCCAGCTCACCACCGACTAGCGGGGGGTTCACAGATACGCAGTATTTT.

This rearrangement joins TRBV7-9 to TRBJ2-1; D is perhaps TRBD1 or TRBD2 (5 bases each). V lost 1 base, J lost 2 bases, and 15 bases lay in between. In germline, CDR1 is SEHNR, CDR2 FQNEAQ (reference sequence). The CDR3 extends over 17 amino acids. CDR3 region: CASSLGGTGRTYNEQFF. The CDR3 DNA follows: TGTGCCAGCAGCTTAGGAGGGACGGGCCGAACCTACAATGAGCAGTTCTTC.

CDR3 amino acids: CASSLTSGDLYEQYV. DNA for the CDR3: TGTGCCAGCAGCTTAACTAGCGGGGATCTCTACGAGCAGTACGTC. The chain has TRBV7-2 and TRBJ2-7, with TRBD2 identical over 10 bases. Germline V CDR1 and CDR2: SGHTA, FQGNSA. V was clipped by 2 bases and J by 3 bases; unmatched bases: 4. The CDR3 is made up of 15 amino acids.

The chain combines TRBV9 with TRBJ1-2; 8 bases are shared with TRBD1. After removal of 3 bases from V and 0 bases from J, the junction contained 4 bases not matched to a gene. The CDR3 extends over 15 amino acids. CDR1 is SGDLS and CDR2 is YYNGEE in the germline V gene. CDR3 sequence: CASSARTGSNYGYTF. CDR3 coding DNA: TGTGCCAGCAGCGCACGGACAGGGTCTAACTATGGCTACACCTTC.

This clone was counted a few times. The J gene is TRBJ2-2, the V gene TRBV28, with D unclear. CDR3 length: 13 residues. Germline loops: CDR1 MDHEN, CDR2 SYDVKM. V was pared by 2 bases and J by 4 bases, with 5 bases between. The CDR3 bases are TGTGCCAGCAGTTTACATGGCACCGGGGAGCTGTTTTTT. Its translation: CASSLHGTGELFF.

The J gene is TRBJ2-5, the V gene TRBV7-3; D is possibly TRBD1 (6 bases). Germline CDR1 SGHTA, CDR2 FQGTGA. CDR3 length: 15 amino acids. V was trimmed by 3 bases and J by 4 bases, leaving 15 bases between them. CDR3 in DNA: TGTGCCAGCAGCTTGGGCTGGCAGGGGCGAGAGACCCAGTACTTC. Translation gives CASSLGWQGRETQYF. Looking up the rest from reference TRBV7-3 and TRBJ2-5 gives the full variable domain: GAGVSQTPSNKVTEKGKYVELRCDPISGHTALYWYRQSLGQGPEFLIYFQGTGAADDSGLPNDRFFAVRPEGSVSTLKIQRTERGDSAVYLCASSLGWQGRETQYFGPGTRLLVL.

This clone has a single count. V usage is TRBV21-1 and J usage is TRBJ2-7; the table calls TRBD1, which could not be checked here. TRBV21-1 is described as a pseudogene. CDR3 size: 15 residues. CDR3 in amino acids: CASREGKDREYEQYV. DNA for the CDR3: TGTGCCAGCAGGGAGGGGAAAGACAGGGAGTACGAGCAGTACGTC.

This clone was counted only a few times. The chain combines TRBV7-3 with TRBJ2-2; D possibly uses TRBD1 or TRBD2 (5 bases each). The CDR3 has 16 residues. With 3 bases removed from V and 0 bases from J, the gap between germline ends came to 11 bases. Germline values: CDR1 SGHTA, CDR2 FQGTGA. CDR3: CASSFYGTANTGELFF. CDR3 bases: TGTGCCAGCAGCTTTTACGGGACGGCGAACACCGGGGAGCTGTTTTTT.

The J gene is TRBJ2-3, the V gene TRBV19, with D possibly matching TRBD1 (5 bases). Germline loops: CDR1 LNHDA, CDR2 SQIVND (reference sequence). The CDR3 runs 13 residues. The V and J ends lost 6 bases and 6 bases respectively, with 13 bases between them. The CDR3 loop reads CASRNSPGDTQYF. The CDR3 region has the DNA TGTGCCAGTAGGAACAGTCCAGGGGATACGCAGTATTTT.

In its sample, this clone was seen a few times. This chain connects TRBV7-9 to TRBJ1-1; D is unclear. The germline V gene encodes CDR1 SEHNR and CDR2 FQNEAQ (reference sequence). V was cut by 2 bases and J by 4 bases, with 8 bases left in between. This CDR3 region has 13 residues. The CDR3 coding sequence is TGTGCCAGCAGCTTATCCTACGGCACTGAAGCTTTCTTT. Translating it yields CASSLSYGTEAFF.

This chain connects TRBV2 to TRBJ1-4, with a possible D match to TRBD1 (6 bases). Trimming stripped 5 bases from V and 7 bases from J, with 17 bases between. In germline, CDR1 is SNHLY, CDR2 FYNNEI. This CDR3 spans 15 amino acids. CDR3 nucleotide sequence: TGTGCCAGCAGTACCGGGACATCAGGCGGTGAAAAACTGTTTTTT. Residues: CASSTGTSGGEKLFF.

V usage is TRBV9 and J usage is TRBJ2-3; 7 bases agree with TRBD2. CDR3 length: 15 amino acids. Germline trimming cut 4 bases from V and 4 bases from J; bases unmatched to any gene: 9. Germline-derived CDR1 and CDR2 are SGDLS and YYNGEE. The CDR3 DNA reads as TGTGCCAGCAGCCCCCGGGGGGTTGGCGCAGATACGCAGTATTTT. Its protein is CASSPRGVGADTQYF.

Points on this clone: This CDR3 is also generated by other DNA sequences in the sample. The V call is TRBV19, the J call TRBJ2-5; 16 nucleotides agree with TRBD2. J lost 2 bases, V lost 4 bases, and 1 base had no gene match. Germline V gene data show CDR1 as LNHDA and CDR2 as SQIVND (reference sequence). This CDR3 is 16 amino acids long. CDR3 in amino acids: CASSRGLAGGQETQYF. The CDR3 DNA reads as TGTGCCAGTAGTAGGGGACTAGCGGGGGGGCAAGAGACCCAGTACTTC.

This CDR3 is CASSLGTSGQETQYF. In DNA, the CDR3 is TGTGCCAGCAGCCTTGGGACTAGCGGCCAAGAGACCCAGTACTTC. The chain is built from TRBV9 and TRBJ2-5, with 11 bases that match TRBD2. The V gene's germline CDR1 is SGDLS and CDR2 YYNGEE. Trimming at V came to 4 bases and at J to 1 base, leaving 3 bases not matched to a gene. This CDR3 comprises 15 residues.

This clone was counted a few times. This chain connects TRBV5-1 to TRBJ2-1; tentative D call: TRBD1 (5 bases). Trimming stripped 4 bases from V and 8 bases from J, with 16 bases between. The germline V gene has CDR1 SGHRS and CDR2 YFSETQ. The CDR3 spans 14 residues. The CDR3 bases are TGCGCCAGCAGCCAGGGTATAACAAGCCATGAGCAGTTCTTC. Amino acids: CASSQGITSHEQFF.

The gene calls are TRBV9 and TRBJ1-6; D gene unclear. V was shortened by 0 bases and J by 7 bases, with 8 bases between the two germline ends. CDR1 is SGDLS and CDR2 is YYNGEE in the germline V gene. The CDR3 covers 14 residues. The CDR3 spells CASSVEGGNSPLHF. CDR3 nucleotide sequence: TGTGCCAGCAGCGTAGAGGGCGGGAATTCACCCCTCCACTTT.

This chain links TRBV6-5 with TRBJ2-5; 7 bases are a match to TRBD1. CDR3 length equals 14 residues. Germline CDR1 reads MNHEY; CDR2 reads SVGAGI. The ends lost 6 bases at V and 4 bases at J; junction bases unmatched: 8. The CDR3 nucleotides read TGTGCCAGCAGACACAGGGGTTTGGGAGAGACCCAGTACTTC. It translates to CASRHRGLGETQYF.

This chain uses TRBV15 with TRBJ2-3; TRBD2 agrees at 7 bases. The J segment lost 1 base and the V segment lost 0 bases, leaving 1 base of the junction unmatched. The CDR3 totals 15 residues. Germline V gene sequence: CDR1 LNHNV, CDR2 YYDKDF (reference sequence). The DNA for the CDR3 is TGTGCCACCAGCAGAGAGGGACTACGCACAGATACGCAGTATTTT. Translation gives CATSREGLRTDTQYF.